This is a list of T cell receptor beta chains from one sample in a study of radiation and T cells in renal cell carcinoma. TCRdb keeps only in-frame clones here, not all; method: immunoSEQ multiplex PCR. The sample has tens of thousands of clones; roughly four fifths are singletons. The sample in question was blood, obtained from a patient whose treatment included radiotherapy and nephrectomy. The receptors here all came from a man in his sixties with renal cell carcinoma. Each CDR3 is given with its conserved first and last residue. Each record gives: clone size, D gene, V gene, J gene, CDR3 protein, CDR3 DNA. D genes are given only for firm matches. Clone size is not always given. Where it is, it says once, few, many or a class for expanded clones.

-,TRBD1,TRBV5-1,TRBJ1-2,CASSSGQGVHGYTF,TGCGCCAGCAGCTCGGGACAGGGTGTGCATGGCTACACCTTC
-,TRBD1,TRBV2,TRBJ2-1,CASYDRGRLDEQFF,TGTGCCTCCTACGACAGGGGGCGCCTAGACGAGCAGTTCTTC
few,-,TRBV7-2,TRBJ1-2,CASSPEGGAIGYTF,TGTGCCAGCAGCCCGGAGGGGGGGGCGATTGGCTACACCTTC
-,-,TRBV5-1,TRBJ2-7,CASSGSGGAYEQYF,TGCGCCAGCAGTGGGTCAGGGGGGGCCTACGAGCAGTACTTC
-,TRBD1,TRBV7-9,TRBJ1-1,CASSLGWTGGRGTEAFF,TGTGCCAGCAGCTTAGGTTGGACAGGGGGCCGGGGGACTGAAGCTTTCTTT
-,-,TRBV6-1,TRBJ2-3,CASSEYVGAGLADTQYF,TGTGCCAGCAGTGAATATGTAGGGGCAGGGCTTGCAGATACGCAGTATTTT
-,-,TRBV14,TRBJ1-2,CASTRLGGASGYTF,TGTGCCAGCACCCGCTTAGGGGGGGCGTCTGGCTACACCTTC
-,-,TRBV11-3,TRBJ1-4,CASSPSRTANEKLFF,TGTGCCAGCAGCCCTTCTCGGACGGCTAATGAAAAACTGTTTTTT
many,-,TRBV27,TRBJ1-6,CASSSEVDSPLHF,TGTGCCAGCAGTTCTGAAGTTGATTCACCCCTCCACTTT
-,-,TRBV6-4,TRBJ1-5,CASSVDSNQPQHF,TGTGCCAGCAGTGTAGATAGCAATCAGCCCCAGCATTTT
-,-,TRBV7-9,TRBJ1-1,CASMEQGREAFF,TGTGCCAGCATGGAACAGGGCCGGGAAGCTTTCTTT
-,TRBD2,TRBV11-2,TRBJ2-1,CASSRASGIYNEQFF,TGTGCCAGCAGCAGGGCTAGCGGGATCTACAATGAGCAGTTCTTC
-,-,TRBV21-1,TRBJ2-1,CASSKGTSGNEQFF,TGTGCCAGCAGCAAGGGGACTAGCGGCAATGAGCAGTTCTTC
-,TRBD2,TRBV5-1,TRBJ2-1,CASSPGLAGEAYNEQFF,TGCGCCAGCAGCCCGGGACTAGCGGGAGAAGCCTACAATGAGCAGTTCTTC
many,-,TRBV9,TRBJ1-3,CASSTTWGGAGNTIYF,TGTGCCAGCAGCACAACGTGGGGGGGCGCTGGAAACACCATATATTTT
once,TRBD1,TRBV7-9,TRBJ2-3,CASSLGQGEGHTQYF,TGTGCCAGCAGCTTAGGACAGGGGGAAGGGCATACGCAGTATTTT
-,TRBD2,TRBV6-1,TRBJ2-3,CASSAYRLAGGVDTQYF,TGTGCCAGCAGTGCTTACCGACTAGCGGGGGGGGTAGATACGCAGTATTTT
-,TRBD1,TRBV6-6,TRBJ1-1,CASSPVEGAGAFF,TGTGCCAGCAGTCCCGTCGAGGGGGCCGGAGCTTTCTTT
-,TRBD1,TRBV19,TRBJ1-5,CASSTTGGGNQPQHF,TGTGCCAGTAGTACCACAGGGGGCGGCAATCAGCCCCAGCATTTT
-,TRBD2,TRBV5-1,TRBJ2-1,CASSWSSGSGNEQFF,TGCGCCAGCAGCTGGTCTAGCGGGAGCGGTAATGAGCAGTTCTTC
few,-,TRBV19,TRBJ1-3,CASSREFSGNTIYF,TGTGCCAGTAGTAGAGAATTCTCTGGAAACACCATATATTTT
-,TRBD2,TRBV4-1,TRBJ2-1,CASSQEKGLAIEQFF,TGCGCCAGCAGCCAAGAAAAGGGACTAGCGATTGAGCAGTTCTTC
-,-,TRBV9,TRBJ1-2,CASSVQGTTNYGYTF,TGTGCCAGCAGCGTACAGGGGACTACTAACTATGGCTACACCTTC
-,-,TRBV23-1,TRBJ2-2,CASSQETGGELFF,TGCGCCAGCAGTCAAGAGACAGGAGGGGAGCTGTTTTTT
-,-,TRBV11-2,TRBJ1-6,CASSLGGDPLHF,TGTGCCAGCAGCTTAGGAGGGGACCCCCTCCACTTT
-,-,TRBV19,TRBJ1-4,CASSMGDATNEKLFF,TGTGCCAGTAGTATGGGGGATGCAACTAATGAAAAACTGTTTTTT
few,-,TRBV9,TRBJ1-4,CASSVGGRRNEKLFF,TGTGCCAGCAGCGTAGGGGGACGGCGGAATGAAAAACTGTTTTTT